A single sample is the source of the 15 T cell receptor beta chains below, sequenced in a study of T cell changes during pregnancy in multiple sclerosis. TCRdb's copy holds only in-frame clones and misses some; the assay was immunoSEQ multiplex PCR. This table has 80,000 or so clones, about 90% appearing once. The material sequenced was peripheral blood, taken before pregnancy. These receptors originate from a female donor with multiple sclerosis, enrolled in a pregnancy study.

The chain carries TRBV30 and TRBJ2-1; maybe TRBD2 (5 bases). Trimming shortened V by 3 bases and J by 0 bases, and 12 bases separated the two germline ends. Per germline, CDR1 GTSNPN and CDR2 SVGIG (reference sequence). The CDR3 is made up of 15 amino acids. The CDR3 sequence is CAWRGDYNSYNEQFF. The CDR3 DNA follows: TGTGCCTGGAGGGGAGACTATAACTCCTACAATGAGCAGTTCTTC.

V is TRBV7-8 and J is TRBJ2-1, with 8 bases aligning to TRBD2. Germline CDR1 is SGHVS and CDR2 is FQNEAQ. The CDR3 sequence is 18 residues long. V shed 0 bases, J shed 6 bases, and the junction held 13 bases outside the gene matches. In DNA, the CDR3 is TGTGCCAGCAGCTTAGCAGCGGCACTCGGACTAGCTGGCAATGAGCAGTTCTTC. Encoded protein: CASSLAAALGLAGNEQFF.

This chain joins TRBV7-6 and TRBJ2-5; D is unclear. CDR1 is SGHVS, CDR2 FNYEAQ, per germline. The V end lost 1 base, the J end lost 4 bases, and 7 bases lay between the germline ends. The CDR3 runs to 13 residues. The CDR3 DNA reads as TGTGCCAGCAGCTTAGATCTAGGAGAGACCCAGTACTTC. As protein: CASSLDLGETQYF. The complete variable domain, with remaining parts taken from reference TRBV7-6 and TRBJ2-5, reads GAGVSQSPRYKVTKRGQDVALRCDPISGHVSLYWYRQALGQGPEFLTYFNYEAQQDKSGLPNDRFSAERPEGSISTLTIQRTEQRDSAMYRCASSLDLGETQYFGPGTRLLVL.

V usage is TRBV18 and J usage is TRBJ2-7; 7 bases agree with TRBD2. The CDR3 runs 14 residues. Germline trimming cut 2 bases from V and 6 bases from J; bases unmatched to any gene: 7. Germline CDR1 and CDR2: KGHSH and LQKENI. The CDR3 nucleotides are TGTGCCAGCTCACCAGGCGGGAGCTTCCTCGAGCAGTACTTC. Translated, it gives CASSPGGSFLEQYF.

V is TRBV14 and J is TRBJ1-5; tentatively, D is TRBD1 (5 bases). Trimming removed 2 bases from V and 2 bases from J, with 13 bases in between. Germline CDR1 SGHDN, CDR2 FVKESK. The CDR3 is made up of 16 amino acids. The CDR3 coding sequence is TGTGCCAGCAGCCAACACCCCGGGGGACGCAATCAGCCCCAGCATTTT. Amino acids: CASSQHPGGRNQPQHF. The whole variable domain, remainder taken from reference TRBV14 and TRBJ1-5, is EAGVTQFPSHSVIEKGQTVTLRCDPISGHDNLYWYRRVMGKEIKFLLHFVKESKQDESGMPNNRFLAERTGGTYSTLKVQPAELEDSGVYFCASSQHPGGRNQPQHFGDGTRLSIL.

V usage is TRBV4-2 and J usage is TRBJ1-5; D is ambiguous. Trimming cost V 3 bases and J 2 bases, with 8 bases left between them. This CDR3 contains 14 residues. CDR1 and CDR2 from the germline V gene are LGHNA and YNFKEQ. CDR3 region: CASSQSEGNQPQHF. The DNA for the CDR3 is TGTGCCAGCAGCCAGTCAGAGGGCAATCAGCCCCAGCATTTT.

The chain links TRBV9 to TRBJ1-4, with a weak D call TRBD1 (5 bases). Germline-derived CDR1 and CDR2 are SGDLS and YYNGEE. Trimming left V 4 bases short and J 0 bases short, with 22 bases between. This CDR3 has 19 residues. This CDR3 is CASSPGGIMDWATNEKLFF. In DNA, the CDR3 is TGTGCCAGCAGCCCGGGGGGGATTATGGATTGGGCAACTAATGAAAAACTGTTTTTT.

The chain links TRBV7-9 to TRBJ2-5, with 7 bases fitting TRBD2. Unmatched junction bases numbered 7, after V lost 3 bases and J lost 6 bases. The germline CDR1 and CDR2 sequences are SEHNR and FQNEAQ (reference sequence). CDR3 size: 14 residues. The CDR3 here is CASSLGGGIQTQYF. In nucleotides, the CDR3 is TGTGCCAGCAGCTTGGGGGGGGGTATACAGACCCAGTACTTC.

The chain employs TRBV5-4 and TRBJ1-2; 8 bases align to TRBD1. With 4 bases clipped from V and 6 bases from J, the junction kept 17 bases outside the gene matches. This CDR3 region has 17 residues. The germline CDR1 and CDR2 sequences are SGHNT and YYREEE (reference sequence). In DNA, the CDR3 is TGTGCCAGCAGCCCTACCCTAGGACAGGGAAAGGTCGATGGCTACACCTTC. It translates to CASSPTLGQGKVDGYTF.

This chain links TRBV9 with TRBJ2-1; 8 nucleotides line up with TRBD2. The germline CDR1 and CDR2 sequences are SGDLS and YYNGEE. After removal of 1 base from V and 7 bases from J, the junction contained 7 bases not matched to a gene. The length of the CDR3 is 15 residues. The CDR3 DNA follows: TGTGCCAGCAGCGTAACCCCGGGAGGGCCTAATGAGCAGTTCTTC. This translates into CASSVTPGGPNEQFF.

The CDR3 sequence is CASSPGTSSVETQYF. For the CDR3, the DNA is TGTGCCAGCAGTCCTGGGACTAGCTCGGTGGAGACCCAGTACTTC. This rearrangement joins TRBV28 to TRBJ2-5; 9 nucleotides match TRBD2. Germline V gene sequence: CDR1 MDHEN, CDR2 SYDVKM. This CDR3 contains 15 residues. Losses at the gene ends were 5 bases for V and 5 bases for J; bases not matched to a gene: 9.

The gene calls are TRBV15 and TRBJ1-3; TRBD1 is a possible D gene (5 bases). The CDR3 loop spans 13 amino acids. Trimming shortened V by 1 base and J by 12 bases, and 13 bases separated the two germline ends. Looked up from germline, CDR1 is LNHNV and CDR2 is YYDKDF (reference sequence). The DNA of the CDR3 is TGTGCCACCAGCAGAGCGGGGGAGGGCAGCATATATTTT. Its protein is CATSRAGEGSIYF.

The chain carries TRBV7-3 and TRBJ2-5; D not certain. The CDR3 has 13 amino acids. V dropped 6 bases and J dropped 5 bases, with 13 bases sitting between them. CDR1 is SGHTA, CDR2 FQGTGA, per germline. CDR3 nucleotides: TGTGCCAGCAGTCAACAGTCATGGGAGACCCAGTACTTC. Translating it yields CASSQQSWETQYF.

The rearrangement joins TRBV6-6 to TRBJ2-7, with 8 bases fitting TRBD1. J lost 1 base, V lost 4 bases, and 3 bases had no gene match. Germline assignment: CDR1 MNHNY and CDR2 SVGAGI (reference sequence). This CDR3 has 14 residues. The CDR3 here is CASSFRDRSYEQYF. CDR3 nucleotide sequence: TGTGCCAGCAGTTTTCGGGACAGGTCCTACGAGCAGTACTTC.

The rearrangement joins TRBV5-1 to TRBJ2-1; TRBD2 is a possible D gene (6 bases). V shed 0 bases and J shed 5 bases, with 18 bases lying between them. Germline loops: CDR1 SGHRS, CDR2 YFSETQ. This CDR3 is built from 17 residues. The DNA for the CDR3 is TGCGCCAGCAGCTTGGTGGGGATCCGGGGCGGGAACAATGAGCAGTTCTTC. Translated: CASSLVGIRGGNNEQFF.